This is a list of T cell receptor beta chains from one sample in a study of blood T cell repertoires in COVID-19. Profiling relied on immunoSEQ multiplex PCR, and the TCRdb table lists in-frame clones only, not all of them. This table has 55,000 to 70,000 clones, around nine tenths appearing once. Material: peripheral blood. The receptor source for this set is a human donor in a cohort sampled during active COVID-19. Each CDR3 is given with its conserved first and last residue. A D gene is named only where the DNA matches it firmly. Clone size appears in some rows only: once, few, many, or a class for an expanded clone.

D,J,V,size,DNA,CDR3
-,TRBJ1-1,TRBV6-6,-,TGTGCCAGCAGCTCAGACAGGAGCACTGAAGCTTTCTTT,CASSSDRSTEAFF
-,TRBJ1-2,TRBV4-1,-,TGCGCCAGCAGCCAAGTCCAGGTGTCTGGCTACACCTTC,CASSQVQVSGYTF
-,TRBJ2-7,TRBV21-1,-,TGTGCCAGCAGCAAATCCGGGACTATGGTGCCCGGCGTGGGCTACGAGCAGTACTTC,CASSKSGTMVPGVGYEQYF
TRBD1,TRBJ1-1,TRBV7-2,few,TGTGCCAGCAGCTTAGTTTTTGCAGGGGGCGTTGGTGAAGCTTTCTTT,CASSLVFAGGVGEAFF
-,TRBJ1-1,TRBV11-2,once,TGTGCCAGCAGCTCCCGATGGGGCACCTGGAGCACTGAAGCTTTCTTT,CASSSRWGTWSTEAFF
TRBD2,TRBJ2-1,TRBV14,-,TGTGCCAGCAGACCAGCGGGGAGCTCCTACAATGAGCAGTTCTTC,CASRPAGSSYNEQFF
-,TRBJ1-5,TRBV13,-,TGTGCCAGCAGCGTCGCAGGGATTACTTGGCCCCAGCATTTT,CASSVAGITWPQHF
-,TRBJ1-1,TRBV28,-,TGTGCCAGCCTAGGGACTAACATGAACACTGAAGCTTTCTTT,CASLGTNMNTEAFF
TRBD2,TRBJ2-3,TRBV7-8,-,TGTGCCAACAGGTCAAGAACGGGAGGGGGTGGAGATACGCAGTATTTT,CANRSRTGGGGDTQYF
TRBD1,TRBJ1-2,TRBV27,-,TGTGCCAGCAGTATCGGACAGGGGCATTTTAGCTATGGCTACACCTTC,CASSIGQGHFSYGYTF
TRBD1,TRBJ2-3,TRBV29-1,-,TGCAGCGTCGGAGTGACAGGGGCAGCGTGGGATACGCAGTATTTT,CSVGVTGAAWDTQYF
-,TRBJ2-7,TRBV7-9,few,TGTGCCAGCAGCTCCGTACCGACAGACGAGCAGTACTTC,CASSSVPTDEQYF
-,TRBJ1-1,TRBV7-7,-,TGTGCTAGCAGCTTAGGCCCGGGGAAGGAAGCTTTCTTT,CASSLGPGKEAFF
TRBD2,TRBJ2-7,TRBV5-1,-,TGCGCCAGCAGCTTGACCGCGGGAGGTACCTACGAGCAGTACTTC,CASSLTAGGTYEQYF
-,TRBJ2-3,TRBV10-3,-,TGTGCCATCAGCGGATCGGTCTCTCAGGGCTTCACAGATACGCAGTATTTT,CAISGSVSQGFTDTQYF
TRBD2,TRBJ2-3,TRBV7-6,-,TGTGCCAGCAGCTTAGCTAGACTAGCGGGAGGGAAAGATACGCAGTATTTT,CASSLARLAGGKDTQYF
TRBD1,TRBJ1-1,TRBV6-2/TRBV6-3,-,TGTGCCAGCAGTTACCCGGGACAGGCCGAAGCTTTCTTT,CASSYPGQAEAFF
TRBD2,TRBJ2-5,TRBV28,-,TGTGCCAGCAGTTCGACTAGCGGGGGGGCTTTCCAAGAGACCCAGTACTTC,CASSSTSGGAFQETQYF
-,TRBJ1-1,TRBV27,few,TGTGCCAGCAGTTTCCAGGGAACGAACACTGAAGCTTTCTTT,CASSFQGTNTEAFF
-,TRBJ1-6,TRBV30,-,TGTGCCTGCGATTCACCCCTCCACTTT,CACDSPLHF
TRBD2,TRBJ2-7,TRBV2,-,TGTGCCAGCCGGGGGGGGTCCTACGAGCAGTACTTC,CASRGGSYEQYF
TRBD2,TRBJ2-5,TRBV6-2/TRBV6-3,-,TGTGCCAGCAGTGGAAATCGGCTAGCGGGCCAAGAGACCCAGTACTTC,CASSGNRLAGQETQYF
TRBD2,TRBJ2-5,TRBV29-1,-,TGCAGCGTCTTACGGTCAACACTAGCGGGAGGAGAGACCCAGTACTTC,CSVLRSTLAGGETQYF
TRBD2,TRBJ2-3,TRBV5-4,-,TGTGCCAGCAGCTTGTTATCGGCTAGCGGGGGCACAGATACGCAGTATTTT,CASSLLSASGGTDTQYF
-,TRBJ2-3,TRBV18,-,TGTGCCAGCTCACCAACTTTCCTAGCCAATACGCAGTATTTT,CASSPTFLANTQYF
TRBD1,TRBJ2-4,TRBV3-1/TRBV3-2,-,TGTGCCAGCAGCATAGGGACAGGGGCGTCAAACATTCAGTACTTC,CASSIGTGASNIQYF
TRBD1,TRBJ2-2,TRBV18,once,TGTGCCAGCTCACCCCAGGGGGCCTCCAACACCGGGGAGCTGTTTTTT,CASSPQGASNTGELFF
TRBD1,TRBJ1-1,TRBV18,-,TGTGCCAGCTCACCAAGGGACGACAGGGGGCAGAGAGGCACTGAAGCTTTCTTT,CASSPRDDRGQRGTEAFF
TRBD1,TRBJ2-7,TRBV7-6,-,TGTGCCAGCAGCTCACCGGGACAGGGGAACGAGCAGTACTTC,CASSSPGQGNEQYF
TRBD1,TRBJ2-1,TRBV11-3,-,TGTGCCAGCAGCCCAGGGCGGGGACAGGGTGTACACAATGAGCAGTTCTTC,CASSPGRGQGVHNEQFF
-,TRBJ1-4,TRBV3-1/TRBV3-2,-,TGTGCCAGCAGCCAAGGGACAGCCGAAAAACTGTTTTTT,CASSQGTAEKLFF
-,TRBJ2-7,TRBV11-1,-,TGTGCCAGCAGCATGGGGGACAAAGCCTACGAGCAGTACTTC,CASSMGDKAYEQYF
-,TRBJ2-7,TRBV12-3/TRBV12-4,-,TGTGCCAGCAGTTTGCGGGCCTACGAGCAGTACTTC,CASSLRAYEQYF
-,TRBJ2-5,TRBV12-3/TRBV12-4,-,TGTGCCAGCAGCTTGAGAGAGACCCAGTACTTC,CASSLRETQYF
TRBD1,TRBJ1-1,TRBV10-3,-,TGTGCCATCAGTGAGACAGGGGGAGAAGCTTTCTTT,CAISETGGEAFF
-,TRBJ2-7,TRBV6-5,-,TGTGCCAGCAGTTATCAGTCCCCGCTCGTTTACGAGCAGTACTTC,CASSYQSPLVYEQYF
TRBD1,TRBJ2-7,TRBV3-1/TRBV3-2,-,TGTGCCAGCAGCCAAACGGGACAGACCTACTTC,CASSQTGQTYF
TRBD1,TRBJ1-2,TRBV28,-,TGTGCCAGCAGGACAGGGCTCCCCTATGGCTACACCTTC,CASRTGLPYGYTF
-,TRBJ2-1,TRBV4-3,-,TGCGCCAGCAGCCAAGCAGGGGGAGGATATGAGCAGTTCTTC,CASSQAGGGYEQFF
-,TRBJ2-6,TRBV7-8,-,TGTGCCAGCAGCTTACGTCCAGGTCGTAGCTCTGGGGCCAACGTCCTGACTTTC,CASSLRPGRSSGANVLTF
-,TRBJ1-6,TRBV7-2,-,TGTGCCAGCAGCTTTTCAGGGAATTCACCCCTCCACTTT,CASSFSGNSPLHF
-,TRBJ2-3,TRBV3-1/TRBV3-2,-,TGTGCCAGCAGCCAAGACAAGGAGGGAGCCCTTAGGGGAGATACGCAGTATTTT,CASSQDKEGALRGDTQYF
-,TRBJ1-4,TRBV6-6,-,TGTGCCAGCAGTTACTCCTCAACTAATGAAAAACTGTTTTTT,CASSYSSTNEKLFF
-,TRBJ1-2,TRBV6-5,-,TGTGCCAGCAGTTACGACTATCTCGGGGGCTACACCTTC,CASSYDYLGGYTF
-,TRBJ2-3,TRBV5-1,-,TGCGCCAGCAGCTCCGGACTCACAGATACGCAGTATTTT,CASSSGLTDTQYF